The subject of this entry is one T cell receptor beta chain. This clone was seen only once. Its cognate antigen has yet to be identified. No base quality information exists; no much larger clone differs at one position. CDR1 and CDR2 are drawn from the germline V gene: SNHLY, FYNNEI. There are 13 amino acids in the CDR3, from cysteine to phenylalanine inclusive. The entry retains the CDR3 DNA only, 39 bases that are in frame from base 1. V trim: 6 bases; J trim: 7 bases; unmatched bases: 8. The donors were healthy, HIV-negative adults with no recently reported acute infections or vaccinations. Every donor was a Caucasian adult living in Nashville, Tennessee, USA. CD4+ T cells were enriched by magnetic negative selection, after which naive cells were positively selected on CD45RA and the negative fraction was taken as the memory subset. Blood was obtained by leukapheresis, after which PBMCs were separated by Ficoll-Histopaque density gradient centrifugation and cryopreserved in liquid nitrogen vapor phase. Analytical flow cytometry was used to check the purity and quantity of each magnetically sorted T cell population. Genomic DNA was isolated from every sorted fraction and measured by UV absorbance on a Nanodrop 2000c.

This sample was taken from a study of shared clonotypes between healthy human individuals (dated by TCRdb to 2018 to 2020). Study-level background: Two women and three men aged 18 to 49 years were included in the cohort. Per donor, three plates each were used for CD4 naive and CD4 memory, two for CD8 naive, and one for CD8 memory. Blood TCR repertoires of about five healthy adults were deeply sequenced to estimate repertoire size and the extent of clonotype sharing between individuals. To increase sequencing depth and limit assay-specific biases, TCR repertoire library preparation and sequencing were carried out by different laboratories using diverse techniques. Each donor's leukapheresis produced roughly between roughly 0.85 and 10 billion PBMCs.

Broad study findings and their caveats: Naive subsets generally had larger estimated clonotype richness than memory subsets. Across a handful of donors, around 5.4% of naive CD4, approximately 3.6% of naive CD8, approximately 2.5% of memory CD4, and about 0.4% of memory CD8 clonotypes were shared. Because the study included only a small number of donors, the genetic and exposure-history diversity represented was limited. Compared with non-shared clonotypes, the clonotypes found in all four sorted-subset donors had higher generation probabilities. Incomplete sequencing was indicated by rarefaction of sorted-subset datasets, despite the large sequencing depth. Sampling was limited to blood, and TCR repertoires in tissue likely differ from TCR repertoires in blood. Based on pairwise subsampling, the degree of clonotype sharing among donors was expected to be affected by sequencing depth.

Using the deep immunoSEQ assay, multiplex PCR amplified TCR CDR3 regions from genomic DNA. Extracted genomic DNA from each cell subset was spread evenly across all wells of several immunoSEQ 96-well plates, with each plate serving as a replicate. For sorted subsets, roughly 200 ng of genomic DNA, equivalent to 25,000 to 35,000 T cell genomes, went into each replicate PCR. Purified libraries were quantified with a Qubit 3.0 fluorometer, sized on a Bioanalyzer 2100, and re-quantified with the KAPA Library Quantification kit. Every immunoSEQ 96-well plate was sequenced on a separate single-read 150-cycle Illumina NextSeq 550 flow cell. The original methods were these. Because only junctional sequences without quality scores were contained in the immunoSEQ output, filtering matching that applied to full-length reads could not be performed. Sequences were annotated with PyIR, a Python wrapper for IgBLAST v1.9, and V/J genes and CDR3 were assigned using IMGT germline references. Reads were removed for weak V/J assignments (E-value above 1e-6), missing CDR3, stop codons, out-of-frame junctions, or ambiguous translated residues. A V3J clonotype was defined by an identical inferred V gene, J gene, and CDR3 amino acid sequence. The percentage overlap between two repertoires was calculated by dividing the number of shared unique clonotypes by the size of the smaller repertoire. Three approaches were used to assess repertoire richness: RTK rarefaction, the Chao1 estimator, and Recon v2.1 estimates of unobserved clonotypes. Generation probabilities were computed with OLGA for all TCRbeta clonotypes obtained by the gDNA method from several donors. The immuneACCESS repertoire file appears here via TCRdb, limited to in-frame rearrangements. These files lack a portion of the clones; in checked studies, under half of the deficit traces to unresolved V genes, and the cause of the others is not known. The V and J calls and the clone size are those of that table, but D and trimming were determined from the DNA. The sample has millions of clones on record, 90% to 95% of them singletons. Clones ranked in the top ten supply 0.1% to 0.15% of the sample.

The rearranged chain carries TRBV2 and TRBJ1-2, and 7 junctional nucleotides match TRBD1. The receptor comes from a man between 18 and 35 years old in good health. Sequenced material: naive CD4+ T cells sorted from blood. Read against the paper, the sample's cell subset or site label means: CD45RA+ positively selected. The bases are TGTGCCAGCAGAAAGGAGGGGGCGGGTGGCTACACCTTC. This is translated as CASRKEGAGGYTF.